This TCR beta chain was identified in a study of blood T cell repertoires in COVID-19. Study-level background: There were acute and convalescent COVID-19 samples, and they came from the United States, Italy and Spain. T cells, B-cell-depleted T cells, or PBMCs provided the cDNA or gDNA that served as material.

Trimming removed 3 bases from V and 0 bases from J, with 12 bases in between. The CDR3 totals 16 residues. From germline, CDR1 is SGHAT and CDR2 FQNNGV. Source study methods: By means of reference gene primer amplification, nucleated cell counts were estimated. TCRdb keeps only in-frame clones here, not all; method: immunoSEQ multiplex PCR. V and J calls and clone size are given by that table; D and trimming were obtained from the DNA. This repertoire shows 250,000 to 300,000 clones, around four fifths found once; its top ten account for roughly 5%. Material for sequencing was peripheral blood. The chain combines TRBV11-2 with TRBJ1-3, with D perhaps TRBD1 (6 bases). The clonotype comes from a man aged 80 or over with acute or convalescent COVID-19. CDR3 in amino acids: CASSFNRADSGNTIYF. The CDR3 bases are TGTGCCAGCAGCTTTAACAGGGCCGACTCTGGAAACACCATATATTTT. Full variable domain (rest looked up from reference TRBV11-2 and TRBJ1-3): EAGVAQSPRYKIIEKRQSVAFWCNPISGHATLYWYQQILGQGPKLLIQFQNNGVVDDSQLPKDRFSAERLKGVDSTLKIQPAKLEDSAVYLCASSFNRADSGNTIYFGEGSWLTVV.